This T cell receptor (beta chain) was captured in a study of CD8+CD57+ T cells in acquired aplastic anemia. The CDR3 is 13 residues long. The V and J ends lost 4 bases and 3 bases respectively, with 10 bases between them. It was genomic DNA that served as the template for profiling TCR beta VDJ and CDR3. TCRdb itself ran the reads through MiXCR, one entry per CDR3 protein. Of approximately 190,000 distinct CDR3 sequences in the sample, 48% are singletons; the top ten hold 8% to 10%. All patients picked for sequencing had shown, by flow cytometry, an expansion of CD8+CD57+ cells. The TCR was taken from a human donor with aplastic anemia. This chain uses TRBV12-3 or TRBV12-4 with TRBJ2-7, with D unresolved. What was sequenced was sorted CD4+, CD8+, or CD8+CD57+ T cells (not recorded which) from PBMCs. The CDR3 region has the DNA TGTGCCAGCAGTTCTACGATCTACTACGAGCAGTACTTC. Translating gives CASSSTIYYEQYF.